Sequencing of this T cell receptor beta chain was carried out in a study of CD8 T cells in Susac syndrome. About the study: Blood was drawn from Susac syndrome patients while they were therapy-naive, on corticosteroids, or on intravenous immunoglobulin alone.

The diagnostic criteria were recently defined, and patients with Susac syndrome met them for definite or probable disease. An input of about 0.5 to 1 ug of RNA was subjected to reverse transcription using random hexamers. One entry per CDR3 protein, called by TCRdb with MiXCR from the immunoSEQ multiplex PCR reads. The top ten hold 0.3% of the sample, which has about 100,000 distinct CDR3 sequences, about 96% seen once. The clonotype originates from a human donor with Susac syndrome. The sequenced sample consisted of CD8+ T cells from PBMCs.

CDR3 bases: TGCGCCAGCACCCTGGGGGGGAGGTCTGGAAACACCATATATTTT. Residues: CASTLGGRSGNTIYF. The rearrangement joins TRBV4-1 to TRBJ1-3, with D possibly being TRBD1 (5 bases). This CDR3 has 15 amino acids. The ends were cut back, 7 bases at V and 1 base at J, with 14 bases in the middle. Germline V lookup: CDR1 MGHRA, CDR2 YSYEKL.